Presented here are 15 T cell receptor beta chains from one specimen sequenced in a study of T cells in Graves' hyperthyroidism and ophthalmopathy. The CDR3 regions of TCR beta were amplified from RNA transcripts. Researchers ran a first-round RT-PCR on the TCR CDR3 using the HTBI primer set. TCRdb reprocessed the multiplex PCR reads via MiXCR and lists one record per CDR3 protein. The data hold approximately 600,000 distinct CDR3 sequences, with less than 25% observed a single time. Input material: blood. The receptor set was obtained from a young man with Graves' ophthalmopathy.

This clonotype appeared a few times. The chain recombines TRBV10-3 with TRBJ2-5; D gene uncertain. With 2 bases removed from V and 1 base from J, the gap between germline ends came to 8 bases. The CDR3 is 14 residues long. CDR1 and CDR2 (germline): ENHRY, SYGVKD. The CDR3 is CAISEGRIQETQYF. CDR3 coding DNA: TGTGCCATCAGTGAGGGGCGGATCCAAGAGACCCAGTACTTC.

The table lists this clonotype with a few counts. The chain employs TRBV3-1 and TRBJ2-4, with D perhaps matching TRBD1 (6 bases). This CDR3 has 16 residues. Trimming took off 5 bases at V and 1 base at J, with 15 bases between the two ends. The V gene's germline CDR1 is LGHDT and CDR2 YNNKEL (reference sequence). CDR3 bases: TGTGCCAGCAGCATAACAGGGTCGAGGGCCAAAAACATTCAGTACTTC. As protein: CASSITGSRAKNIQYF.

The table lists this clonotype with many counts. This chain uses TRBV6-5 with TRBJ1-6; no definite D call. Germline values: CDR1 MNHEY, CDR2 SVGAGI. This CDR3 contains 17 residues. The V end lost 0 bases, the J end lost 4 bases, and 13 bases lay between the germline ends. In DNA form, the CDR3 reads TGTGCCAGCAGTTACTCTGTCGGACCGCCGTATAATTCACCCCTCCACTTT. Its translation: CASSYSVGPPYNSPLHF.

This clonotype appeared many times. The J gene is TRBJ2-7, the V gene TRBV11-1; 10 positions match TRBD1. V shed 0 bases, J shed 5 bases, and the junction held 7 bases outside the gene matches. Germline V gene lookup returns CDR1 SGHAT and CDR2 FQDESV (reference sequence). CDR3 length equals 16 residues. The CDR3 sequence is CASSLAPRQGADEQYF. The DNA for the CDR3 is TGTGCCAGCAGCTTAGCGCCGAGACAGGGGGCCGACGAGCAGTACTTC.

This clonotype was observed a few times. This chain uses TRBV20-1 with TRBJ1-2; D gene uncertain. V dropped 2 bases and J dropped 3 bases, with 13 bases sitting between them. This CDR3 region has 14 residues. The germline gives CDR1 DFQATT, CDR2 SNEGSKA (reference sequence). CDR3 loop: CSARTAGADYGYTF. In DNA form, the CDR3 reads TGCAGTGCTAGAACGGCGGGCGCTGACTATGGCTACACCTTC.

Points on this clonotype: This may stem from a read error, because a much larger clone lies one nucleotide away. J is TRBJ2-7 and V is TRBV27, with D hard to call. CDR1 and CDR2 from the germline V gene are MNHEY and SMNVEV (reference sequence). The CDR3 has 14 residues. Trimming removed 8 bases at V and 2 bases at J, with 16 bases between. CDR3 loop: CASGPLEATYEQYF. The DNA for the CDR3 is TGTGCCAGCGGTCCCCTGGAAGCAACCTACGAGCAGTACTTC.

The rearrangement links TRBV27 to TRBJ2-1; 16 nucleotides match TRBD2. Germline V CDR1 and CDR2: MNHEY, SMNVEV (reference sequence). V lost 5 bases to trimming and J lost 0 bases; unmatched junction nucleotides: 10. CDR3 length equals 20 residues. DNA for the CDR3: TGTGCCAGCAGTCCAAAGGGACTAGCGGGAGGGCCAAGCTCCTACAATGAGCAGTTCTTC. It is translated as CASSPKGLAGGPSSYNEQFF.

The chain combines TRBV18 with TRBJ2-2; 7 bases are a match to TRBD2. In germline, CDR1 is KGHSH, CDR2 LQKENI. The trim removed 5 bases at V and 2 bases at J, leaving 5 bases unmatched. This CDR3 is 15 amino acids long. This chain's CDR3 is CASSETSANTGELFF. The CDR3 coding sequence is TGTGCCAGCTCAGAAACTAGCGCAAACACCGGGGAGCTGTTTTTT.

The chain joins TRBV6-2 or TRBV6-3 to TRBJ2-2, with a weak D call TRBD2 (5 bases). Germline loops: CDR1 MNHEY, CDR2 SVGEGT. Deletions cut 2 bases from V and 4 bases from J, with 14 bases between. The CDR3 is 16 residues long. The CDR3 DNA is TGTGCCAGCAGTTACCGGTTAGACTACCTCACCGGGGAGCTGTTTTTT. It encodes CASSYRLDYLTGELFF.

The chain uses TRBV2 and TRBJ1-1; the D is unclear. The CDR3 spans 15 residues. Trimming stripped 0 bases from V and 1 base from J, with 9 bases between. CDR1 SNHLY and CDR2 FYNNEI come from the germline V gene. The CDR3 loop reads CASSEASTRNTEAFF. In DNA, the CDR3 is TGTGCCAGCAGTGAAGCCTCGACACGGAACACTGAAGCTTTCTTT.

This clonotype was counted a few times. This chain connects TRBV7-2 to TRBJ2-3; 8 bases line up with TRBD2. This CDR3 comprises 17 residues. V was clipped by 7 bases and J by 6 bases; unmatched bases: 18. Looked up from germline, CDR1 is SGHTA and CDR2 is FQGNSA. The CDR3, as DNA: TGTGCCAGCACCCTCCGTCAAGCGGGAGTCCCGCGGGATACGCAGTATTTT. The encoded protein is CASTLRQAGVPRDTQYF.

The table lists this clonotype with a few counts. The genes are TRBV11-3 and TRBJ2-7, with D possibly being TRBD1 or TRBD2 (5 bases each). Germline lookup yields CDR1 SGHNT and CDR2 YENEEA. Trimming removed 9 bases at V and 0 bases at J, with 12 bases between. The CDR3 covers 13 residues. Here the CDR3 DNA reads TGTGCCAGGGGGGTACGGAGCTCCTACGAGCAGTACTTC. This sequence encodes CARGVRSSYEQYF.

The table lists this clonotype with a few counts. This chain uses TRBV6-1 with TRBJ2-7, with TRBD1 matching over 8 bases. J gave up 0 bases and V 2 bases, and 9 bases lay outside the gene matches. This CDR3 is 17 amino acids long. Germline values: CDR1 MNHNS, CDR2 SASEGT. CDR3 sequence (DNA): TGTGCCAGCAGTGAACCCTCAGACAGGGGAAGCTCCTACGAGCAGTACTTC. Its translation is CASSEPSDRGSSYEQYF.

The chain carries TRBV12-3 or TRBV12-4 and TRBJ2-3, with D possibly being TRBD2 (6 bases). The germline V and J ends were trimmed by 5 bases and 7 bases, with 16 bases remaining between them. CDR3 length: 14 amino acids. In DNA, the CDR3 is TGTGCCAGCAGTCCCACGACTAGTATTTATACGCAGTATTTT. Protein: CASSPTTSIYTQYF.

The chain combines TRBV12-3 or TRBV12-4 with TRBJ2-2, with TRBD2 matching over 7 bases. The CDR3 contains 15 residues. The V gene end was trimmed by 5 bases and the J gene end by 3 bases; junction bases not matched to a gene: 6. CDR3 sequence reads: CASSPGTTHTGELFF. In nucleotides, the CDR3 is TGTGCCAGCAGTCCCGGGACTACTCACACCGGGGAGCTGTTTTTT.